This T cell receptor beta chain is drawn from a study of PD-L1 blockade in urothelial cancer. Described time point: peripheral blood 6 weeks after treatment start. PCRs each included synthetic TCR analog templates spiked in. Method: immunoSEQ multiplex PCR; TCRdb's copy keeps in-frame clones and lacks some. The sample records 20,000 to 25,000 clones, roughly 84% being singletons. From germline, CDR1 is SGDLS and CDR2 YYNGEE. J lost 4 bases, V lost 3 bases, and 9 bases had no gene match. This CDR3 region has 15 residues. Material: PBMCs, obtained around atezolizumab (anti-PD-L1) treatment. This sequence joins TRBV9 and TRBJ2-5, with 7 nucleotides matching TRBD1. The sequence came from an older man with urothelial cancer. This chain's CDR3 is CASSAARGDRETQYF. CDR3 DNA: TGTGCCAGCAGCGCCGCGAGAGGGGACAGAGAGACCCAGTACTTC.